This T cell receptor beta chain was sequenced in a study of blood T cells in healthy people across ages. Using a J-beta primer mix together with a sample-barcoded 5' primer, a second PCR was run for roughly 6 to 11 cycles. TCRdb passed the 5' RACE reads through MiXCR, listing each CDR3 protein once. The profile shows some 900,000 distinct CDR3 sequences, 48% of them singletons. A word on this clonotype: Its antigen is as yet unknown.

This CDR3 contains 11 residues. Trimming stripped 8 bases from V and 7 bases from J, with 10 bases between. Germline assignment: CDR1 SGHTA and CDR2 FQGNSA. Donors gave approximately 9.9 milliliters of peripheral blood apiece. Each sample yielded at least 6 million isolated PBMCs. Points from the study as a whole: Greater diversity and more naive CD4+ cells were seen in long-lived donors than in aged donors. Per million T cells, TCR beta diversity dropped roughly linearly as age increased.

The receptor was isolated from a man aged 25-45 years in good health. The chain has TRBV7-2 and TRBJ2-3; no firm D call. Sequenced material: blood. The CDR3 protein is CASAKVNTQYF. DNA for the CDR3: TGTGCCAGCGCGAAGGTTAATACGCAGTATTTT.